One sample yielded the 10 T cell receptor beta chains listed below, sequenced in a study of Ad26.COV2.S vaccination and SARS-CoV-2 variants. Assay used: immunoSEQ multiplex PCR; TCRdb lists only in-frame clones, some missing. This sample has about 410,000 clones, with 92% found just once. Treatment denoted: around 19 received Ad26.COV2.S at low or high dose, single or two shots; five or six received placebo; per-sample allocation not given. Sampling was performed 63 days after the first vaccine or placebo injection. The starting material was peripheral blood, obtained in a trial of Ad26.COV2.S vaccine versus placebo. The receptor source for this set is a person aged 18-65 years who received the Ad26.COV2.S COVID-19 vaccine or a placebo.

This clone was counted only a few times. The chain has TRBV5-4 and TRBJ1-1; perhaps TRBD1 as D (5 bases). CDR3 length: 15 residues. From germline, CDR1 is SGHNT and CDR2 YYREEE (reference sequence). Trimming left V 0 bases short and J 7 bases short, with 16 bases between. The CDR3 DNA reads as TGTGCCAGCAGCTTGGGAATCGCAGGGACCAATGAAGCTTTCTTT. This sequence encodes CASSLGIAGTNEAFF.

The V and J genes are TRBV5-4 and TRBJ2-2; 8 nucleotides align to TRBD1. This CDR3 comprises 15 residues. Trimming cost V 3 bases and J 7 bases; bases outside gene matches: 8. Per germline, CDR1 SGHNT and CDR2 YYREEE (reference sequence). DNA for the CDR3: TGTGCCAGCAGCTGGCCGGGACAGGCAATCGGGGAGCTGTTTTTT. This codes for CASSWPGQAIGELFF.

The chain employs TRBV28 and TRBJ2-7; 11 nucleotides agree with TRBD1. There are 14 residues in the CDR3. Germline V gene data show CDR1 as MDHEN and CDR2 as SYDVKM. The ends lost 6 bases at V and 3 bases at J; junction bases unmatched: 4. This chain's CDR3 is CASSGQGAIYEQYF. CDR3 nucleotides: TGTGCCAGCAGCGGACAGGGGGCTATCTACGAGCAGTACTTC.

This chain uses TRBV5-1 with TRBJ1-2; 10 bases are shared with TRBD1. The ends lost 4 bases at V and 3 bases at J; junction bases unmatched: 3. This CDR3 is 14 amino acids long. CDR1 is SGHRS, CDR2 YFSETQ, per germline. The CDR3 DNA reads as TGCGCCAGCAGCAGGGACAGGGGCGACTATGGCTACACCTTC. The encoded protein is CASSRDRGDYGYTF.

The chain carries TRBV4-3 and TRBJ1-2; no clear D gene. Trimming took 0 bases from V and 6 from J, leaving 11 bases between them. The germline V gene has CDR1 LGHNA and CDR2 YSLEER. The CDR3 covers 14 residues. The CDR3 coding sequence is TGCGCCAGCAGCCAAGATATGGGGTTACATGGCTACACCTTC. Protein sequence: CASSQDMGLHGYTF.

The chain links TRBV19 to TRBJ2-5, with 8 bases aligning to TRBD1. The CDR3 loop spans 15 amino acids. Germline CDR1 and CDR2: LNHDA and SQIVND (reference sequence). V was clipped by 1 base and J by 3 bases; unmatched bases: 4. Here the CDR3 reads CASSIVGQGEETQYF. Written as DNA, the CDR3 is TGTGCCAGTAGTATAGTAGGACAGGGAGAAGAGACCCAGTACTTC.

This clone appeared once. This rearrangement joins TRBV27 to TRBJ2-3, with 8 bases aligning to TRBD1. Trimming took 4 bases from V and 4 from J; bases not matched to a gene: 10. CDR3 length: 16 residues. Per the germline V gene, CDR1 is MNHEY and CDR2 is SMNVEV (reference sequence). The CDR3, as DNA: TGTGCCAGCAGTTATTCCGGTGCAGGGGGCGCAGATACGCAGTATTTT. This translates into CASSYSGAGGADTQYF.

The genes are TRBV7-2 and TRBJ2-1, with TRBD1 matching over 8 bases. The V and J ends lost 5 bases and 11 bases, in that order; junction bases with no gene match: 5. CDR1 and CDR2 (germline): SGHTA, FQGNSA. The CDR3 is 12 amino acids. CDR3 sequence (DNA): TGTGCCAGCAGCCCAGGGACAGGTAAGCAGTTCTTC. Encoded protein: CASSPGTGKQFF. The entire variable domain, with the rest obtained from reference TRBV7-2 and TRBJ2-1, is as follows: GAGVSQSPSNKVTEKGKDVELRCDPISGHTALYWYRQSLGQGLEFLIYFQGNSAPDKSGLPSDRFSAERTGGSVSTLTIQRTQQEDSAVYLCASSPGTGKQFFGPGTRLTVL.

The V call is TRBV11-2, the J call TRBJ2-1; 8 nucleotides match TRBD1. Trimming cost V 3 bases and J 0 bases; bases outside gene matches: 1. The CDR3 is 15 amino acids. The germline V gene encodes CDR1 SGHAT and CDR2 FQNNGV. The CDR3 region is CASSFDRGSYNEQFF. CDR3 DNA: TGTGCCAGCAGCTTCGACAGGGGCTCCTACAATGAGCAGTTCTTC. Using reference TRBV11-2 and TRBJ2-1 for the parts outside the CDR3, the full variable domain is EAGVAQSPRYKIIEKRQSVAFWCNPISGHATLYWYQQILGQGPKLLIQFQNNGVVDDSQLPKDRFSAERLKGVDSTLKIQPAKLEDSAVYLCASSFDRGSYNEQFFGPGTRLTVL.

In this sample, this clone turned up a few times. The CDR3 coding sequence is TGTGCCAGCAGCCCCACGTCGGCAGGGTCCCACGAGCAGTACTTC. Translation: CASSPTSAGSHEQYF. The chain carries TRBV7-6 and TRBJ2-7; tentatively, D is TRBD1 (5 bases). Germline lookup yields CDR1 SGHVS and CDR2 FNYEAQ. V dropped 5 bases and J dropped 5 bases, with 19 bases sitting between them. The CDR3 consists of 15 residues.